A single sample is the source of the 5 T cell receptor beta chains below, sequenced in a study of blood T cell repertoires in COVID-19. The assay was immunoSEQ multiplex PCR, and TCRdb's table has in-frame clones only and misses some. The repertoire holds about 67,000 clones, with around 85% as singletons. Sequenced: peripheral blood. These receptors came from a man in his fifties with active COVID-19.

Remarks on this clone: This sample includes further DNA sequences coding for the same CDR3. CDR3 sequence reads: CASSSAGATDTQYF. DNA of the CDR3: TGTGCCAGCAGCTCCGCGGGAGCGACAGATACGCAGTATTTT. The rearrangement joins TRBV7-2 to TRBJ2-3, with 7 nucleotides matching TRBD2. The CDR3 is 14 residues long. From germline, CDR1 is SGHTA and CDR2 FQGNSA. V lost 4 bases and J lost 3; bases outside the gene matches: 4.

This clone was recorded once. CDR3 amino acids: CASSLPLGLRNEQFF. As DNA, the CDR3 is TGTGCCAGCAGCTTACCTCTTGGACTGCGGAATGAGCAGTTCTTC. The chain uses TRBV7-9 and TRBJ2-1; D may be TRBD2 (5 bases). In germline, CDR1 is SEHNR, CDR2 FQNEAQ (reference sequence). The CDR3 extends over 15 amino acids. V was pared by 2 bases and J by 7 bases, with 15 bases between.

The rearrangement uses TRBV6-2 or TRBV6-3 and TRBJ1-1, with TRBD1 matching 8 bases. The CDR3 has 16 residues. J was trimmed by 1 base and V by 5 bases; bases with no gene match: 9. In germline, CDR1 is MNHEY, CDR2 SVGEGT. The CDR3 reads CASSGARGQGNTEAFF. CDR3 coding DNA: TGTGCCAGCAGTGGAGCCCGAGGACAGGGGAACACTGAAGCTTTCTTT.

The rearrangement links TRBV24-1 to TRBJ2-1, with TRBD2 identical over 8 bases. CDR1 KGHDR and CDR2 SFDVKD come from the germline V gene. This CDR3 region has 15 residues. The ends lost 3 bases at V and 7 bases at J; junction bases unmatched: 7. CDR3 sequence (DNA): TGTGCCACCAGTGATCGAAGCGGGAGTCAAAATGAGCAGTTCTTC. Translated, it gives CATSDRSGSQNEQFF.

The chain uses TRBV12-5 and TRBJ2-2; 11 bases line up with TRBD1. The CDR3 contains 17 residues. The germline V gene has CDR1 LGHNT and CDR2 FRNRAP. Trimming removed 5 bases from V and 9 bases from J; junction bases left unmatched: 14. The CDR3 here is CASGVLYGTGGSRELFF. CDR3 sequence (DNA): TGTGCTAGTGGTGTGCTCTACGGGACAGGGGGGTCCCGGGAGCTGTTTTTT.